The 24 T cell receptor beta chains reported below all come from one sample, sequenced in a study of shared clonotypes between healthy human individuals. TCRdb's copy holds only in-frame clones and misses some; the assay was immunoSEQ multiplex PCR. The table lists roughly 1 million clones, 65% to 75% of them singletons, with about 1.5% in the top ten. Sequencing was done on a sample of memory CD4+ T cells sorted from blood. As to subset: CD45RA-negative fraction. The receptors stem from a man between 18 and 29 years old in good health.

The chain employs TRBV10-3 and TRBJ2-7, with TRBD2 matching over 14 bases. CDR1 ENHRY and CDR2 SYGVKD come from the germline V gene. The CDR3 has 15 amino acids. The V gene end was trimmed by 7 bases and the J gene end by 2 bases; junction bases not matched to a gene: 4. The CDR3 DNA follows: TGTGCCATCAAGGGGACTAGCGGGGGCCCCTACGAGCAGTACTTC. Protein: CAIKGTSGGPYEQYF.

About this clone itself: Other nucleotide sequences in the sample specify the same CDR3. The rearrangement links TRBV19 to TRBJ2-3; 7 nucleotides agree with TRBD1. This CDR3 region has 14 residues. The germline CDR1 and CDR2 sequences are LNHDA and SQIVND (reference sequence). V lost 3 bases, J lost 2 bases, and 2 bases stayed unmatched. The CDR3 DNA reads TGTGCCAGTAGTATGGACAGGCTCACAGATACGCAGTATTTT. Translating it yields CASSMDRLTDTQYF.

This chain joins TRBV28 and TRBJ2-3; maybe TRBD2 (5 bases). CDR1 is MDHEN and CDR2 is SYDVKM in the germline V gene. This CDR3 has 13 amino acids. The V end lost 6 bases, the J end lost 4 bases, and 11 bases lay between the germline ends. As DNA, the CDR3 is TGTGCCAGCAGCCGAAAACTAGCAGATACGCAGTATTTT. It yields the protein CASSRKLADTQYF.

J is TRBJ2-5 and V is TRBV7-9, with a weak D call TRBD1 (6 bases). The J call may be faulty, since TRBJ2-7 better matches the DNA end. Per germline, CDR1 SEHNR and CDR2 FQNEAQ (reference sequence). The CDR3 spans 15 residues. This CDR3 reads CASTEQGAPTYEQYF. The CDR3 DNA is TGTGCCAGCACCGAACAGGGTGCCCCTACCTACGAGCAGTACTTC.

This clone has a handful of counts. As DNA, the CDR3 is TGTGCCAGCAGTTTAGCGGAGCGGGGGGGCCTGGGCGAGCAGTACTTC. Its translation is CASSLAERGGLGEQYF. The rearrangement links TRBV28 to TRBJ2-7, with 10 bases that match TRBD2. The germline V gene encodes CDR1 MDHEN and CDR2 SYDVKM. With 2 bases clipped from V and 6 bases from J, the junction kept 10 bases outside the gene matches. The CDR3 loop spans 16 amino acids. Variable domain in full (rest from reference TRBV28 and TRBJ2-7): DVKVTQSSRYLVKRTGEKVFLECVQDMDHENMFWYRQDPGLGLRLIYFSYDVKMKEKGDIPEGYSVSREKKERFSLILESASTNQTSMYLCASSLAERGGLGEQYFGPGTRLTVT.

The chain carries TRBV5-1 and TRBJ2-3; D unclear. Trimming removed 4 bases from V and 6 bases from J, with 15 bases in between. The CDR3 has 14 amino acids. CDR1 is SGHRS, CDR2 YFSETQ, per germline. CDR3 in DNA: TGCGCCAGCAGCCCACGGACCGCAGGCGATACGCAGTATTTT. Its translation: CASSPRTAGDTQYF.

This clone was seen only a few times. This chain connects TRBV28 to TRBJ1-2; D is ambiguous. The CDR3 has 11 residues. Germline loops: CDR1 MDHEN, CDR2 SYDVKM. V shed 5 bases and J shed 2 bases, with 3 bases lying between them. CDR3 in amino acids: CASSQNYGYTF. For the CDR3, the DNA is TGTGCCAGCAGTCAAAACTATGGCTACACCTTC.

The genes are TRBV5-1 and TRBJ1-2, with 9 positions matching TRBD1. V gave up 3 bases and J gave up 7 bases; unmatched junction bases: 7. The CDR3 contains 14 residues. The V gene's germline CDR1 is SGHRS and CDR2 YFSETQ. The DNA of the CDR3 is TGCGCCAGCAGCTCGGGACAGGGAAATCTTGGCTACACCTTC. Its translation: CASSSGQGNLGYTF.

This chain links TRBV27 with TRBJ1-3, with D possibly matching TRBD1 (6 bases). Germline V gives CDR1 MNHEY, CDR2 SMNVEV (reference sequence). V dropped 8 bases and J dropped 4 bases, with 12 bases sitting between them. This CDR3 is 13 amino acids long. The CDR3: CASWAGVGNTIYF. CDR3 coding DNA: TGTGCCAGCTGGGCAGGGGTAGGAAACACCATATATTTT.

The rearrangement links TRBV5-4 to TRBJ2-7; a weak D match, TRBD2 (5 bases). Trimming cost V 4 bases and J 6 bases, with 20 bases left between them. Germline lookup yields CDR1 SGHNT and CDR2 YYREEE (reference sequence). The length of the CDR3 is 15 residues. DNA of the CDR3: TGTGCCAGCAGCCTAAATGCTAGAGGGAGTCGCGAGCAGTACTTC. This gives the protein CASSLNARGSREQYF. Variable domain in full (rest from reference TRBV5-4 and TRBJ2-7): ETGVTQSPTHLIKTRGQQVTLRCSSQSGHNTVSWYQQALGQGPQFIFQYYREEENGRGNFPPRFSGLQFPNYSSELNVNALELDDSALYLCASSLNARGSREQYFGPGTRLTVT.

The V gene is TRBV19, the J gene TRBJ2-7; TRBD1 aligns across 8 bases. Trimming took 5 bases from V and 7 from J; bases not matched to a gene: 13. In germline, CDR1 is LNHDA, CDR2 SQIVND (reference sequence). This CDR3 region has 15 residues. CDR3 sequence: CASSHIQGEFREQYF. In DNA, the CDR3 is TGTGCCAGTAGTCACATACAGGGGGAGTTCAGAGAGCAGTACTTC.

This chain joins TRBV7-2 and TRBJ2-1; D is possibly TRBD1 (5 bases). Trimming cost V 1 base and J 7 bases, with 11 bases left between them. Looked up from germline, CDR1 is SGHTA and CDR2 is FQGNSA. There are 14 residues in the CDR3. The CDR3 region is CASSLGGARNEQFF. CDR3 nucleotide sequence: TGTGCCAGCAGCTTAGGTGGGGCGCGTAATGAGCAGTTCTTC.

The J gene is TRBJ2-2, the V gene TRBV5-1; 7 nucleotides agree with TRBD1. CDR1 and CDR2 from the germline V gene are SGHRS and YFSETQ. J was trimmed by 7 bases and V by 3 bases; bases with no gene match: 9. The CDR3 loop spans 15 amino acids. The CDR3 DNA sequence: TGCGCCAGCAGCTCGGAACCGGGACAGCGCGGGGAGCTGTTTTTT. Amino acid sequence: CASSSEPGQRGELFF.

The chain has TRBV7-2 and TRBJ1-1; perhaps TRBD1 as D (5 bases). Looked up from germline, CDR1 is SGHTA and CDR2 is FQGNSA. Trimming cost V 7 bases and J 4 bases, with 13 bases left between them. The CDR3 is 13 residues long. CDR3 DNA sequence: TGTGCCAGCACCTTCGGGGGAGGCACTGAAGCTTTCTTT. Protein product: CASTFGGGTEAFF.

The J gene is TRBJ2-1, the V gene TRBV6-6; D unclear. The germline gives CDR1 MNHNY, CDR2 SVGAGI (reference sequence). The CDR3 extends over 12 amino acids. V gave up 10 bases and J gave up 5 bases, with 12 bases separating them. In DNA form, the CDR3 reads TGTGCCACCGCACCCGGCGACAATGAGCAGTTCTTC. This gives the protein CATAPGDNEQFF.

J is TRBJ1-3 and V is TRBV9, with a tentative D call TRBD1 (5 bases). Germline V lookup: CDR1 SGDLS, CDR2 YYNGEE. V gave up 0 bases and J gave up 0 bases, with 13 bases separating them. CDR3 size: 17 residues. In nucleotides, the CDR3 is TGTGCCAGCAGCGTAGTCGGCAGGGTGGGCTCTGGAAACACCATATATTTT. It translates to CASSVVGRVGSGNTIYF. Full variable domain (outside the CDR3, taken from reference TRBV9 and TRBJ1-3): DSGVTQTPKHLITATGQRVTLRCSPRSGDLSVYWYQQSLDQGLQFLIQYYNGEERAKGNILERFSAQQFPDLHSELNLSSLELGDSALYFCASSVVGRVGSGNTIYFGEGSWLTVV.

V is TRBV19 and J is TRBJ1-6; D is uncertain. CDR3 length equals 14 residues. Germline V gene lookup returns CDR1 LNHDA and CDR2 SQIVND (reference sequence). Trimming stripped 3 bases from V and 8 bases from J, with 11 bases between. This CDR3 reads CASSIWVSDSPLHF. The DNA for the CDR3 is TGTGCCAGTAGTATTTGGGTTTCGGATTCACCCCTCCACTTT.

This clone was detected only a few times. The rearrangement uses TRBV21-1 and TRBJ1-5; the table's TRBD1 call for D was not verified on the DNA. TRBV21-1 has pseudogene status. The CDR3 is made up of 13 amino acids. The CDR3 region has the DNA TGTGCCAGCAACATGGACAGAGGGCAGCCCCAGCATTTT. Translation gives CASNMDRGQPQHF.

The rearrangement uses TRBV2 and TRBJ2-7, with TRBD1 matching 10 bases. V lost 5 bases, J lost 9 bases, and 13 bases stayed unmatched. The CDR3 has 15 residues. The germline V gene encodes CDR1 SNHLY and CDR2 FYNNEI. CDR3 sequence: CASSPRTGGESGQYF. The CDR3 DNA reads as TGTGCCAGCAGTCCGCGGACAGGGGGGGAATCGGGGCAGTACTTC.

This chain links TRBV9 with TRBJ1-1, with 10 bases fitting TRBD1. V lost 3 bases and J lost 1; bases outside the gene matches: 12. Germline CDR1 is SGDLS and CDR2 is YYNGEE. This CDR3 has 18 amino acids. The CDR3 DNA sequence: TGTGCCAGCAGCGCGACAGGGACAGGGGTATTTCAGAACACTGAAGCTTTCTTT. It specifies CASSATGTGVFQNTEAFF.

The V and J genes are TRBV6-1 and TRBJ2-1, with 7 bases that match TRBD1. The germline gives CDR1 MNHNS, CDR2 SASEGT. This CDR3 is built from 14 residues. Trimming removed 5 bases from V and 5 bases from J; junction bases left unmatched: 6. The CDR3 nucleotides are TGTGCCAGCAGTAGACAGGGATTTAACAATGAGCAGTTCTTC. Protein sequence: CASSRQGFNNEQFF.

The chain has TRBV5-6 and TRBJ2-7; D is unclear. V lost 2 bases and J 5 bases, leaving 11 bases between the germline ends. The germline CDR1 and CDR2 sequences are SGHDT and YYEEEE. This CDR3 is built from 13 residues. Here the CDR3 DNA reads TGTGCCAGCAGCTTTCGAGCAATCCACGAGCAGTACTTC. Translating gives CASSFRAIHEQYF.

The J gene is TRBJ2-7, the V gene TRBV6-1; the D gene is possibly TRBD1 (5 bases). V was clipped by 3 bases and J by 4 bases, with 13 bases between them. The germline gives CDR1 MNHNS, CDR2 SASEGT. This CDR3 has 14 residues. The CDR3 DNA reads TGTGCCAGCAGTGACAGGGCAATTGCGTACGAGCAGTACTTC. This translates into CASSDRAIAYEQYF.

In regard to this clone: Other DNA variants within this sample encode the same CDR3. The rearrangement uses TRBV5-1 and TRBJ1-2; 10 positions agree with TRBD1. This CDR3 is built from 13 residues. The V gene end was trimmed by 3 bases and the J gene end by 6 bases; junction bases not matched to a gene: 2. CDR1 and CDR2 (germline): SGHRS, YFSETQ. The CDR3 sequence: CASSSGQGDGYTF. CDR3 DNA: TGCGCCAGCAGCTCCGGACAGGGGGATGGCTACACCTTC.